This TCR beta chain appears in the sequencing data of a study of cytomegalovirus exposure and HLA in healthy donors. Use of 60 Vbeta and 13 Jbeta primers characterized the PCR. TCRdb keeps only in-frame clones here, not all; method: immunoSEQ multiplex PCR. This table has about 160,000 clones, roughly 82% appearing once. Findings and limits, study-wide: A later look showed TCR association rates differing by HLA locus, highest for DRB1 and lowest for HLA-C.

Concerning this clone itself: Its antigen is currently unknown.

The sample comprised PBMCs. The sequence came from a girl aged 5-17 years in good health and CMV-seropositive.

The CDR3 spells CASSPDNGLATTDTQYF. DNA for the CDR3: TGTGCCAGCTCACCCGACAATGGACTAGCGACCACAGATACGCAGTATTTT. The genes are TRBV18 and TRBJ2-3, with TRBD2 matching over 9 bases. The junction had 9 bases not matched to a gene; V was cut back by 3 bases and J by 2 bases. The length of the CDR3 is 17 residues. Per germline, CDR1 KGHSH and CDR2 LQKENI.